This T cell receptor (beta chain) was profiled in a study of cytomegalovirus exposure and HLA in healthy donors. Study-wide findings and caveats: Looking again later, the authors saw that most CMV-associated TCR beta chains seemed HLA-restricted.

With respect to this clone: As yet, its antigen is unknown.

V was cut by 2 bases and J by 0 bases, with 8 bases left in between. The CDR3 is 14 residues long. The germline gives CDR1 MNHEY, CDR2 SVGAGI. PCR primers comprised 60 Vbeta and 13 Jbeta primers. Measured with immunoSEQ multiplex PCR; TCRdb has only the in-frame clones, and not every one. The sample includes about 220,000 clones, 82% of them seen just once. Material for sequencing was PBMCs. This sequence originates from a woman aged 40 to 49 in good health and CMV-seropositive. The chain is built from TRBV6-5 and TRBJ2-7; a weak D match, TRBD2 (5 bases). This CDR3 reads CASSYGSGSYEQYF. CDR3 DNA sequence: TGTGCCAGCAGTTACGGGAGTGGCTCCTACGAGCAGTACTTC.